The 13 T cell receptor beta chains below all came from one sample that was sequenced in a study of cytomegalovirus exposure and HLA in healthy donors. The PCR made use of 60 Vbeta and 13 Jbeta primers. Repertoires were generated with immunoSEQ multiplex PCR, while TCRdb's copy carries only in-frame clones and drops some. The repertoire holds under 110,000 clones, less than 80% seen once, with about 4% in the top ten. Material for sequencing was PBMCs. These receptor sequences come from a man aged 35-49 years in good health and CMV-seronegative.

V gene TRBV6-5 combines with J gene TRBJ2-5; TRBD1 aligns across 7 bases. The CDR3 contains 16 residues. The V gene end was trimmed by 0 bases and the J gene end by 1 base; junction bases not matched to a gene: 5. CDR1 is MNHEY and CDR2 is SVGAGI in the germline V gene. CDR3 sequence: CASSYSTGIRQETQYF. DNA for the CDR3: TGTGCCAGCAGTTACTCGACAGGGATCCGCCAAGAGACCCAGTACTTC.

The chain combines TRBV5-6 with TRBJ1-6, with 8 bases matching TRBD1. Germline trimming cut 2 bases from V and 9 bases from J; bases unmatched to any gene: 4. Germline lookup yields CDR1 SGHDT and CDR2 YYEEEE. This CDR3 has 14 residues. The CDR3 nucleotides read TGTGCCAGCAGCTTCTCGGACAGGGCTTCACCCCTCCACTTT. Translating it yields CASSFSDRASPLHF.

The table lists this clone with a count of one. This chain joins TRBV6-5 and TRBJ1-1; 7 bases line up with TRBD1. Germline loops: CDR1 MNHEY, CDR2 SVGAGI. The V gene end was trimmed by 6 bases and the J gene end by 6 bases; junction bases not matched to a gene: 10. The CDR3 has 14 residues. Here the CDR3 DNA reads TGTGCCAGCAGCCCGACAGGGCCTATTCCTGAAGCTTTCTTT. This gives the protein CASSPTGPIPEAFF.

The chain carries TRBV29-1 and TRBJ1-4; no definite D call. Germline CDR1 reads SQVTM; CDR2 reads ANQGSEA. The CDR3 has 15 amino acids. The V end lost 4 bases, the J end lost 4 bases, and 16 bases lay between the germline ends. CDR3 DNA: TGCAGCGTTGGTATCACCTCAGGATTTAATGAAAAACTGTTTTTT. This encodes CSVGITSGFNEKLFF.

This chain connects TRBV9 to TRBJ2-7, with a possible D match to TRBD2 (5 bases). The CDR3 sequence is 18 residues long. From germline, CDR1 is SGDLS and CDR2 YYNGEE. Between the trimmed V and J ends, which lost 4 bases and 1 base, there was a span of 24 bases. The CDR3 region has the DNA TGTGCCAGCAGCCCAAAATCTCGGACTCTCCGTATTTCCTACGAGCAGTACGTC. Encoded protein: CASSPKSRTLRISYEQYV.

A word on this clone: Other DNA sequences from this sample encode an identical CDR3 as well. The chain uses TRBV4-3 and TRBJ2-7; possible D gene TRBD1, 7 bases. Trimming pared 1 base from V and 6 bases from J, leaving 10 bases between. Germline CDR1 LGHNA, CDR2 YSLEER. The CDR3 contains 13 residues. Here the CDR3 reads CASSQVQGGEQYV. The CDR3 DNA reads as TGCGCCAGCAGCCAAGTTCAGGGGGGCGAGCAGTACGTC.

The chain carries TRBV5-4 and TRBJ1-1, with 7 bases matching TRBD1. In germline, CDR1 is SGHNT, CDR2 YYREEE (reference sequence). The V segment lost 1 base and the J segment 5 bases; nucleotides outside the gene matches: 5. This CDR3 region has 14 residues. The CDR3 protein is CASSLYGRGTEAFF. CDR3 sequence (DNA): TGTGCCAGCAGCTTGTACGGCAGGGGGACTGAAGCTTTCTTT.

The rearrangement joins TRBV6-5 to TRBJ1-3, with unresolved D. V gave up 7 bases and J gave up 4 bases, with 5 bases separating them. The CDR3 covers 11 residues. Germline CDR1 MNHEY, CDR2 SVGAGI. CDR3 region: CASIKGNTIYF. CDR3 bases: TGTGCCAGCATAAAAGGAAACACCATATATTTT.

V and J are TRBV30 and TRBJ1-2; D is ambiguous. The CDR3 runs to 14 residues. Germline V gene lookup returns CDR1 GTSNPN and CDR2 SVGIG (reference sequence). The ends were cut back, 0 bases at V and 5 bases at J, with 13 bases in the middle. In DNA, the CDR3 is TGTGCCTGGAGTGTTATCACGGGATTGTATGGCTACACCTTC. Amino acids: CAWSVITGLYGYTF.

This chain links TRBV4-2 with TRBJ2-2; 10 nucleotides line up with TRBD2. Germline V gene lookup returns CDR1 LGHNA and CDR2 YNFKEQ. The junction had 11 bases not matched to a gene; V was cut back by 3 bases and J by 7 bases. The CDR3 consists of 17 residues. This chain's CDR3 is CASSQDHTSGEGGELFF. The CDR3 region has the DNA TGTGCCAGCAGCCAGGATCATACTAGCGGGGAAGGCGGGGAGCTGTTTTTT.

This clone has just one count. The chain employs TRBV29-1 and TRBJ2-1; maybe TRBD2 (6 bases). Germline CDR1 SQVTM, CDR2 ANQGSEA. V lost 1 base and J lost 9, with 7 bases in between. The CDR3 loop spans 11 amino acids. The CDR3 spells CSVEVTSEQFF. As DNA, the CDR3 is TGCAGCGTTGAAGTGACTAGTGAGCAGTTCTTC.

V usage is TRBV18 and J usage is TRBJ2-7; D is ambiguous. Germline V gives CDR1 KGHSH, CDR2 LQKENI. Trimming took 3 bases from V and 0 from J, leaving 9 bases between them. The CDR3 totals 14 residues. The CDR3 DNA reads TGTGCCAGCTCACCGGCGTGGAGCTCCTACGAGCAGTACGTC. This encodes CASSPAWSSYEQYV.

The chain joins TRBV6-5 to TRBJ1-5; TRBD1 is a possible D gene (5 bases). Looked up from germline, CDR1 is MNHEY and CDR2 is SVGAGI. This CDR3 is 14 amino acids long. V dropped 8 bases and J dropped 7 bases, with 18 bases sitting between them. In nucleotides, the CDR3 is TGTGCCAGCCACTCGGGGGAGCCCCGGCAGCCCCAGCATTTT. Amino acid sequence: CASHSGEPRQPQHF.